The 25 T cell receptor beta chains in this list originate from one sample, sequenced in a study of cytomegalovirus exposure and HLA in healthy donors. Vbeta (60) and Jbeta (13) primers were used in the PCR. The table came from immunoSEQ multiplex PCR; TCRdb's copy has only in-frame clones and leaves some out. The sample consists of fewer than 150,000 clones, about four fifths of them appearing once. Sequencing was performed on PBMCs. The receptors originated from a man aged 35-49 years in good health and CMV-seropositive.

The gene calls are TRBV29-1 and TRBJ1-1; D gene ambiguous. V was pared by 5 bases and J by 1 base, with 8 bases between. The CDR3 contains 12 residues. Germline values: CDR1 SQVTM, CDR2 ANQGSEA. CDR3 residues: CSVKRANTEAFF. The CDR3 nucleotides are TGCAGCGTTAAGAGGGCGAACACTGAAGCTTTCTTT.

CDR3 DNA sequence: TGTGCCAGCAGCTTGGAAGGGACAGGGTGGAAGACCCAGTACTTC. Its translation: CASSLEGTGWKTQYF. This chain uses TRBV5-6 with TRBJ2-5, with 9 nucleotides matching TRBD1. The length of the CDR3 is 15 residues. Trimming at V came to 0 bases and at J to 6 bases, leaving 6 bases not matched to a gene. In germline, CDR1 is SGHDT, CDR2 YYEEEE.

This chain uses TRBV5-1 with TRBJ1-3; D is unresolved. Germline V lookup: CDR1 SGHRS, CDR2 YFSETQ. Trimming stripped 0 bases from V and 1 base from J, with 11 bases between. The CDR3 is 16 amino acids. The CDR3 DNA follows: TGCGCCAGCAGCTTGGAATCCCAACTTTCTGGAAACACCATATATTTT. Encoded protein: CASSLESQLSGNTIYF.

The chain employs TRBV7-8 and TRBJ2-7, with TRBD1 as a possible D gene (5 bases). With 7 bases removed from V and 3 bases from J, the gap between germline ends came to 19 bases. The CDR3 runs to 15 residues. Germline V lookup: CDR1 SGHVS, CDR2 FQNEAQ. CDR3 bases: TGTGCCAGCATAGGAGAAGACAGTCCCTTCTACGAGCAGTACTTC. It specifies CASIGEDSPFYEQYF.

This clone was counted a single time. The chain is built from TRBV6-6 and TRBJ1-1; TRBD1 matches 7 bases. The V and J ends lost 5 bases and 0 bases, in that order; junction bases with no gene match: 6. CDR1 and CDR2 from the germline V gene are MNHNY and SVGAGI (reference sequence). This CDR3 is 15 amino acids long. CDR3 sequence reads: CASSGAGGMNTEAFF. DNA for the CDR3: TGTGCCAGCAGTGGAGCAGGGGGAATGAACACTGAAGCTTTCTTT.

The chain recombines TRBV13 with TRBJ1-2, with 7 bases aligning to TRBD1. V trimming: 7 bases; J trimming: 7 bases; junction bases outside the gene matches: 12. Per germline, CDR1 PRHDT and CDR2 FYEKMQ (reference sequence). The CDR3 consists of 14 residues. CDR3 bases: TGTGCCAGCACCCCGACAGGGCTTCCTCGTGGCTACACCTTC. As protein: CASTPTGLPRGYTF.

V and J are TRBV5-4 and TRBJ2-2; the match to TRBD2 covers 9 bases. The germline gives CDR1 SGHNT, CDR2 YYREEE (reference sequence). V lost 4 bases to trimming and J lost 5 bases; unmatched junction nucleotides: 6. This CDR3 has 15 amino acids. CDR3 region: CASSPGTSRTGELFF. CDR3 bases: TGTGCCAGCAGCCCCGGGACTAGCCGAACCGGGGAGCTGTTTTTT.

The chain carries TRBV19 and TRBJ2-1, with a possible D match to TRBD2 (7 bases). Germline values: CDR1 LNHDA, CDR2 SQIVND (reference sequence). Trimming left V 4 bases short and J 6 bases short, with 16 bases between. CDR3 size: 15 residues. The CDR3 region is CASSTPGAGANEQFF. In DNA, the CDR3 is TGTGCCAGTAGTACCCCCGGGGCGGGGGCCAATGAGCAGTTCTTC.

A few counts support this clone. The chain employs TRBV6-4 and TRBJ2-3; 7 positions match TRBD1. CDR3 size: 14 residues. Germline CDR1 and CDR2: MRHNA and SNTAGT. Trimming cost V 3 bases and J 4 bases; bases outside gene matches: 4. CDR3 sequence reads: CASSEEGAADTQYF. The CDR3 DNA sequence: TGTGCCAGCAGTGAAGAGGGGGCGGCAGATACGCAGTATTTT.

This clone showed up just a few times. The chain joins TRBV19 to TRBJ2-5; the match to TRBD2 covers 9 bases. V shed 3 bases and J 7 bases; nucleotides not matched to a gene: 9. The CDR3 runs to 15 residues. Looked up from germline, CDR1 is LNHDA and CDR2 is SQIVND (reference sequence). This chain's CDR3 is CASSILAGGQGTQYF. CDR3 bases: TGTGCCAGTAGTATTCTCGCGGGGGGGCAGGGGACCCAGTACTTC.

The CDR3 DNA follows: TGTGCCAGCTCACCAAGGACAGGGAAGGACTATGGCTACACCTTC. Translation gives CASSPRTGKDYGYTF. The J gene is TRBJ1-2, the V gene TRBV18; TRBD1 matches 8 bases. Germline V gene lookup returns CDR1 KGHSH and CDR2 LQKENI. The V and J ends lost 2 bases and 3 bases, in that order; junction bases with no gene match: 5. There are 15 residues in the CDR3.

The V gene is TRBV18, the J gene TRBJ2-7, with D tentatively TRBD1 (6 bases). Germline V lookup: CDR1 KGHSH, CDR2 LQKENI. Trimming removed 2 bases from V and 1 base from J, with 21 bases in between. The length of the CDR3 is 18 residues. The CDR3 DNA follows: TGTGCCAGCTCACCAACGTTTTCGGGACAATCCATTTCCTACGAGCAGTACTTC. Translation gives CASSPTFSGQSISYEQYF.

The genes are TRBV5-1 and TRBJ2-3; 12 bases are shared with TRBD2. After removal of 5 bases from V and 6 bases from J, the junction contained 7 bases not matched to a gene. The CDR3 is made up of 15 amino acids. Germline V gene lookup returns CDR1 SGHRS and CDR2 YFSETQ. The CDR3: CASRLGLAGTDTQYF. CDR3 nucleotides: TGCGCCAGCAGGTTAGGACTAGCGGGAACGGATACGCAGTATTTT.

In this sample, this clone turned up once. This chain uses TRBV13 with TRBJ1-2; D possibly corresponds to TRBD1 (5 bases). V was clipped by 5 bases and J by 7 bases, with 20 bases between them. Germline V gene sequence: CDR1 PRHDT, CDR2 FYEKMQ (reference sequence). The CDR3 contains 15 residues. The DNA of the CDR3 is TGTGCCAGCAGCCTTCAGTTAGGGGTAGAGTCTGGCTACACCTTC. Protein product: CASSLQLGVESGYTF.

The J gene is TRBJ2-7, the V gene TRBV27; D is unresolved. The CDR3 extends over 15 amino acids. The V gene lost 2 bases and the J gene lost 4 bases, with 15 bases spanning the gap. Germline CDR1 reads MNHEY; CDR2 reads SMNVEV (reference sequence). CDR3 sequence reads: CASSLTPGSFYEQYF. The CDR3 region has the DNA TGTGCCAGCAGTTTAACCCCGGGTTCTTTTTACGAGCAGTACTTC.

This rearrangement joins TRBV5-1 to TRBJ2-7; perhaps TRBD2 as D (7 bases). Germline CDR1 SGHRS, CDR2 YFSETQ. The V and J ends lost 0 bases and 5 bases respectively, with 12 bases between them. The CDR3 covers 14 residues. The chain's CDR3 is CASSLVGAGDEQYF. In DNA form, the CDR3 reads TGCGCCAGCAGCTTGGTGGGGGCGGGGGACGAGCAGTACTTC.

The sample holds one count of this clone. This chain connects TRBV6-1 to TRBJ1-1, with 11 bases that match TRBD1. The length of the CDR3 is 13 residues. Germline-derived CDR1 and CDR2 are MNHNS and SASEGT. J was trimmed by 5 bases and V by 10 bases; bases with no gene match: 6. The CDR3 region is CANTDRGLTEAFF. CDR3 sequence (DNA): TGTGCCAACACGGACAGGGGGCTTACTGAAGCTTTCTTT.

The J gene is TRBJ2-5, the V gene TRBV4-1; 9 nucleotides line up with TRBD2. The CDR3 runs 16 residues. Per germline, CDR1 MGHRA and CDR2 YSYEKL. With V trimmed by 3 bases and J by 5 bases, 10 bases remained unmatched. CDR3 protein: CASSHLLAGVGETQYF. The CDR3 nucleotides are TGCGCCAGCAGCCACCTTTTAGCGGGAGTAGGTGAGACCCAGTACTTC.

V gene TRBV30 combines with J gene TRBJ2-5, with D unclear. This CDR3 comprises 14 residues. Germline-derived CDR1 and CDR2 are GTSNPN and SVGIG (reference sequence). V was shortened by 0 bases and J by 2 bases, with 10 bases between the two germline ends. The CDR3 bases are TGTGCCTGGAGTGTACCGGGTTATCAAGAGACCCAGTACTTC. As protein: CAWSVPGYQETQYF.

The chain combines TRBV10-3 with TRBJ2-6; D unclear. This CDR3 contains 14 residues. The germline V gene encodes CDR1 ENHRY and CDR2 SYGVKD. V was trimmed by 8 bases and J by 2 bases, leaving 10 bases between them. The CDR3 loop reads CAISTGAGANVLTF. CDR3 nucleotide sequence: TGTGCCATCTCTACTGGAGCTGGGGCCAACGTCCTGACTTTC.

The chain has TRBV5-4 and TRBJ1-2, with D unclear. Between the trimmed V and J ends, which lost 0 bases and 6 bases, there was a span of 12 bases. CDR3 length: 14 residues. Germline CDR1 reads SGHNT; CDR2 reads YYREEE (reference sequence). CDR3 DNA sequence: TGTGCCAGCAGCTTGGCCAAACAGATCGATGGCTACACCTTC. Translation gives CASSLAKQIDGYTF.

The rearrangement joins TRBV6-1 to TRBJ2-3, with D maybe TRBD2 (6 bases). Germline CDR1 reads MNHNS; CDR2 reads SASEGT. V lost 2 bases to trimming and J lost 3 bases, with 15 bases between them. The CDR3 runs 16 residues. This chain's CDR3 is CASSELVGGRTDTQYF. DNA of the CDR3: TGTGCCAGCAGTGAATTGGTGGGAGGAAGGACAGATACGCAGTATTTT.

This clone has a handful of counts. V usage is TRBV18 and J usage is TRBJ1-1, with D possibly being TRBD1 (6 bases). With 5 bases removed from V and 3 bases from J, the gap between germline ends came to 16 bases. The CDR3 has 15 amino acids. Looked up from germline, CDR1 is KGHSH and CDR2 is LQKENI. The CDR3 loop reads CASSGPLGADTEAFF. The CDR3 DNA follows: TGTGCCAGCTCAGGGCCTTTGGGGGCCGACACTGAAGCTTTCTTT.

V usage is TRBV5-1 and J usage is TRBJ2-5; D perhaps matches TRBD2 (6 bases). The J call is doubtful: the DNA matches TRBJ2-7 better. This CDR3 is built from 14 residues. From germline, CDR1 is SGHRS and CDR2 YFSETQ. Here the CDR3 DNA reads TGCGCCAGCAGCCCGCAGAGTCTAGCGTCCGAGCAGTACTTC. It encodes CASSPQSLASEQYF.

The chain has TRBV19 and TRBJ1-1; possible D gene TRBD1, 6 bases. V dropped 6 bases and J dropped 3 bases, with 11 bases sitting between them. The CDR3 sequence is 13 residues long. Germline assignment: CDR1 LNHDA and CDR2 SQIVND (reference sequence). CDR3 in DNA: TGTGCCAGTAGGAGACAGGACCACACTGAAGCTTTCTTT. Its translation: CASRRQDHTEAFF. The full variable domain, with the rest looked up from reference TRBV19 and TRBJ1-1, is DGGITQSPKYLFRKEGQNVTLSCEQNLNHDAMYWYRQDPGQGLRLIYYSQIVNDFQKGDIAEGYSVSREKKESFPLTVTSAQKNPTAFYLCASRRQDHTEAFFGQGTRLTVV.